One sample yielded the 25 T cell receptor beta chains listed below, sequenced in a study of blood T cell repertoires in COVID-19. Sequencing used immunoSEQ multiplex PCR; TCRdb keeps in-frame clones, though not all of them. The sample records approximately 70,000 clones, 79% being singletons. Source material: peripheral blood. Source of these receptors: a woman over 75 with active or convalescent COVID-19.

This clone has a handful of counts. The chain combines TRBV6-2 or TRBV6-3 with TRBJ2-7, with a weak D call TRBD1 (6 bases). Trimming pared 5 bases from V and 10 bases from J, leaving 15 bases between. Germline assignment: CDR1 MNHEY and CDR2 SVGEGT. This CDR3 comprises 12 residues. The chain's CDR3 is CASSPDRPQQYF. The CDR3 nucleotides read TGTGCCAGCAGTCCCGACAGGCCCCAACAGTACTTC.

The chain recombines TRBV5-1 with TRBJ2-2, with 7 positions matching TRBD1. V was clipped by 4 bases and J by 6 bases; unmatched bases: 6. The germline gives CDR1 SGHRS, CDR2 YFSETQ. The length of the CDR3 is 14 residues. CDR3 sequence reads: CASSPRQGSGELFF. CDR3 sequence (DNA): TGCGCCAGCAGCCCACGACAGGGTTCCGGGGAGCTGTTTTTT.

This chain uses TRBV28 with TRBJ1-4, with D possibly being TRBD1 (5 bases). CDR1 is MDHEN and CDR2 is SYDVKM in the germline V gene. V was pared by 6 bases and J by 4 bases, with 15 bases between. The CDR3 has 15 amino acids. This CDR3 is CASSLGWGLNEKLFF. The CDR3 DNA reads TGTGCCAGCAGCCTAGGGTGGGGCCTTAATGAAAAACTGTTTTTT.

J is TRBJ1-1 and V is TRBV30; D is perhaps TRBD1 (5 bases). The CDR3 totals 17 residues. Looked up from germline, CDR1 is GTSNPN and CDR2 is SVGIG (reference sequence). Trimming pared 0 bases from V and 0 bases from J, leaving 17 bases between. CDR3 DNA: TGTGCCTGGAGTGTATACGGGCGGGGACCCATGAACACTGAAGCTTTCTTT. Translating it yields CAWSVYGRGPMNTEAFF.

The rearrangement links TRBV5-6 to TRBJ2-7; 7 bases map to TRBD1. CDR3 length: 14 residues. CDR1 and CDR2 (germline): SGHDT, YYEEEE. The V gene end was trimmed by 2 bases and the J gene end by 2 bases; junction bases not matched to a gene: 4. The CDR3 region is CASSFPGQTYEQYF. The CDR3 DNA reads as TGTGCCAGCAGCTTCCCGGGACAGACCTACGAGCAGTACTTC.

J is TRBJ1-2 and V is TRBV19; weak D call: TRBD1 (6 bases). Trimming removed 1 base from V and 5 bases from J, with 8 bases in between. The CDR3 runs 13 residues. From germline, CDR1 is LNHDA and CDR2 SQIVND (reference sequence). The CDR3 spells CASSIAQGYGYTF. The CDR3 coding sequence is TGTGCCAGTAGTATAGCCCAGGGGTATGGCTACACCTTC.

The chain links TRBV6-5 to TRBJ2-7; 7 nucleotides align to TRBD1. The germline CDR1 and CDR2 sequences are MNHEY and SVGAGI. This CDR3 comprises 15 residues. The J segment lost 0 bases and the V segment lost 6 bases, leaving 8 bases of the junction unmatched. This chain's CDR3 is CASSPLNRGSYEQYF. For the CDR3, the DNA is TGTGCCAGCAGCCCCCTAAACAGGGGCTCCTACGAGCAGTACTTC.

Here the CDR3 reads CSASRVASGLTDGTQYF. In DNA form, the CDR3 reads TGCAGTGCTAGTAGAGTGGCTAGCGGCCTCACGGACGGGACCCAGTACTTC. The V gene is TRBV20-1, the J gene TRBJ2-5, with 7 bases identical to TRBD2. V was clipped by 3 bases and J by 7 bases; unmatched bases: 20. The CDR3 is 17 amino acids. Looked up from germline, CDR1 is DFQATT and CDR2 is SNEGSKA (reference sequence).

The J gene is TRBJ2-7, the V gene TRBV18; tentatively, D is TRBD2 (6 bases). Germline CDR1 is KGHSH and CDR2 is LQKENI. CDR3 length: 14 residues. V lost 8 bases and J 2 bases, leaving 16 bases between the germline ends. CDR3 sequence reads: CASTNRDSTYEQYF. The CDR3 nucleotides read TGTGCCAGCACAAACCGGGACTCCACCTACGAGCAGTACTTC.

This rearrangement joins TRBV9 to TRBJ2-5; tentatively, D is TRBD1 (6 bases). Germline V lookup: CDR1 SGDLS, CDR2 YYNGEE. The CDR3 has 13 amino acids. The V gene lost 4 bases and the J gene lost 5 bases, with 12 bases spanning the gap. CDR3 sequence (DNA): TGTGCCAGCAGCAACAGGGTTGTTGAGACCCAGTACTTC. Translation: CASSNRVVETQYF.

The chain employs TRBV19 and TRBJ2-5, with D maybe TRBD1 (6 bases). CDR1 and CDR2 (germline): LNHDA, SQIVND (reference sequence). The germline V and J ends were trimmed by 5 bases and 5 bases, with 18 bases remaining between them. This CDR3 contains 15 residues. CDR3 coding DNA: TGTGCCAGTAGTCCGGGACACTCAGCCTCCGAGACCCAGTACTTC. This encodes CASSPGHSASETQYF.

The chain employs TRBV5-6 and TRBJ1-1, with D unclear. V lost 1 base and J 1 base, leaving 5 bases between the germline ends. In germline, CDR1 is SGHDT, CDR2 YYEEEE. The CDR3 is made up of 13 amino acids. The CDR3: CASSLKPNTEAFF. CDR3 nucleotide sequence: TGTGCCAGCAGCTTGAAGCCGAACACTGAAGCTTTCTTT.

The J gene is TRBJ1-1, the V gene TRBV9; D perhaps matches TRBD1 (5 bases). Deletions cut 0 bases from V and 4 bases from J, with 7 bases between. There are 13 residues in the CDR3. CDR1 and CDR2 (germline): SGDLS, YYNGEE. The CDR3 DNA reads as TGTGCCAGCAGCGTAGGACAGACCACTGAAGCTTTCTTT. This translates into CASSVGQTTEAFF.

This clone was seen a handful of times. This chain connects TRBV6-6 to TRBJ2-7, with D tentatively TRBD2 (6 bases). The germline CDR1 and CDR2 sequences are MNHNY and SVGAGI (reference sequence). CDR3 length: 13 amino acids. V was shortened by 0 bases and J by 5 bases, with 8 bases between the two germline ends. The DNA of the CDR3 is TGTGCCAGCAGTTACTCGACGGGGGACGAGCAGTACTTC. It specifies CASSYSTGDEQYF.

This chain connects TRBV7-2 to TRBJ2-3, with a tentative D call TRBD1 (5 bases). From germline, CDR1 is SGHTA and CDR2 FQGNSA. CDR3 length: 16 amino acids. The V end lost 2 bases, the J end lost 2 bases, and 14 bases lay between the germline ends. CDR3 in amino acids: CASSLFRQPSTDTQYF. The CDR3 nucleotides read TGTGCCAGCAGCTTATTCCGACAGCCGTCCACAGATACGCAGTATTTT.

As to this clone: The same CDR3 also results from other DNA sequences found in this sample. The V gene is TRBV19, the J gene TRBJ1-1; D might be TRBD1 (5 bases). The CDR3 has 12 amino acids. Germline V CDR1 and CDR2: LNHDA, SQIVND (reference sequence). Between the trimmed V and J ends, which lost 5 bases and 5 bases, there was a span of 9 bases. CDR3 sequence: CASSWGGTEAFF. CDR3 DNA: TGTGCCAGTAGTTGGGGGGGGACTGAAGCTTTCTTT.

The rearrangement links TRBV7-2 to TRBJ1-2, with 8 positions matching TRBD1. Germline CDR1 is SGHTA and CDR2 is FQGNSA. The J segment lost 3 bases and the V segment lost 5 bases, leaving 8 bases of the junction unmatched. The CDR3 loop spans 15 amino acids. Here the CDR3 DNA reads TGTGCCAGCAGCCTCCCCGACAGGGGTGACTATGGCTACACCTTC. The encoded protein is CASSLPDRGDYGYTF.

The J gene is TRBJ2-3, the V gene TRBV24-1; 7 bases are shared with TRBD1. The V and J ends lost 9 bases and 3 bases, in that order; junction bases with no gene match: 2. Per the germline V gene, CDR1 is KGHDR and CDR2 is SFDVKD. The CDR3 length is 12 residues. CDR3 protein: CATATGTDTQYF. The CDR3 DNA follows: TGTGCCACCGCGACAGGGACAGATACGCAGTATTTT.

The chain is built from TRBV7-2 and TRBJ1-2, with 10 bases identical to TRBD1. The germline V gene has CDR1 SGHTA and CDR2 FQGNSA. Germline trimming cut 4 bases from V and 4 bases from J; bases unmatched to any gene: 3. CDR3 size: 14 residues. The DNA for the CDR3 is TGTGCCAGCAGCTCCCGGACAGGGGGCTATGGCTACACCTTC. Its protein product is CASSSRTGGYGYTF.

The chain carries TRBV11-2 and TRBJ2-5, with 7 nucleotides matching TRBD1. The length of the CDR3 is 14 residues. CDR1 and CDR2 (germline): SGHAT, FQNNGV. Trimming at V came to 5 bases and at J to 5 bases, leaving 8 bases not matched to a gene. The chain's CDR3 is CASSRGQLMETQYF. CDR3 nucleotides: TGTGCCAGCAGCCGGGGACAGCTAATGGAGACCCAGTACTTC. The whole variable domain, filled in from reference TRBV11-2 and TRBJ2-5, reads EAGVAQSPRYKIIEKRQSVAFWCNPISGHATLYWYQQILGQGPKLLIQFQNNGVVDDSQLPKDRFSAERLKGVDSTLKIQPAKLEDSAVYLCASSRGQLMETQYFGPGTRLLVL.

V and J are TRBV27 and TRBJ2-6, with 8 nucleotides matching TRBD2. The length of the CDR3 is 15 residues. Unmatched junction bases numbered 3, after V lost 3 bases and J lost 5 bases. Germline V lookup: CDR1 MNHEY, CDR2 SMNVEV (reference sequence). CDR3 nucleotides: TGTGCCAGCAGTTTCGGGGGGGCCCGGGCCAACGTCCTGACTTTC. Translated, it gives CASSFGGARANVLTF.

V and J are TRBV19 and TRBJ1-1, with 11 bases lining up with TRBD1. There are 16 residues in the CDR3. V lost 7 bases and J lost 0; bases outside the gene matches: 7. Germline lookup yields CDR1 LNHDA and CDR2 SQIVND (reference sequence). CDR3 in amino acids: CASTSGTGGVNTEAFF. DNA for the CDR3: TGTGCCAGTACCTCTGGGACAGGGGGAGTGAACACTGAAGCTTTCTTT.

The chain carries TRBV29-1 and TRBJ2-1, with 10 bases fitting TRBD2. With 3 bases clipped from V and 5 bases from J, the junction kept 10 bases outside the gene matches. Germline assignment: CDR1 SQVTM and CDR2 ANQGSEA. The length of the CDR3 is 16 residues. CDR3 sequence (DNA): TGCAGCGTTGACTCCGGGGTACTAGCGGGAAACAATGAGCAGTTCTTC. This gives the protein CSVDSGVLAGNNEQFF.

This clone came up once. This chain joins TRBV27 and TRBJ2-3, with TRBD2 matching over 16 bases. Germline V gives CDR1 MNHEY, CDR2 SMNVEV (reference sequence). CDR3 length: 18 amino acids. The trim removed 2 bases at V and 3 bases at J, leaving 5 bases unmatched. CDR3 in amino acids: CASSLGTSGRGRTDTQYF. In nucleotides, the CDR3 is TGTGCCAGCAGTTTAGGGACTAGCGGGAGGGGGCGGACAGATACGCAGTATTTT.

The table lists this clone with a count of one. CDR3 sequence: CASSLAFGGGAAHEQYF. The DNA of the CDR3 is TGTGCCAGCAGCTTGGCTTTCGGCGGGGGGGCCGCTCACGAGCAGTACTTC. The chain joins TRBV5-4 to TRBJ2-7, with 9 bases identical to TRBD2. Trimming took 0 bases from V and 5 from J; bases not matched to a gene: 12. Germline values: CDR1 SGHNT, CDR2 YYREEE (reference sequence). The CDR3 extends over 17 amino acids. The full variable domain, with the rest looked up from reference TRBV5-4 and TRBJ2-7, is ETGVTQSPTHLIKTRGQQVTLRCSSQSGHNTVSWYQQALGQGPQFIFQYYREEENGRGNFPPRFSGLQFPNYSSELNVNALELDDSALYLCASSLAFGGGAAHEQYFGPGTRLTVT.